This is a list of T cell receptor beta chains from one sample in a study of blood T cell repertoires in COVID-19. TCRdb keeps only in-frame clones here, not all; method: immunoSEQ multiplex PCR. The sample lists approximately 150,000 clones; more than 75% were seen once. Specimen: peripheral blood. The receptors here all came from a man aged 60-69 years with active or convalescent COVID-19. Each CDR3 is given with its conserved first and last residue. D genes are given only for firm matches. The listing skips clone size in some rows; elsewhere it reads once, few, many or a size class.

-,TRBV7-9,TRBJ1-2,-,CASSLVGWSGYTF,TGTGCCAGCAGCTTAGTCGGTTGGAGCGGCTACACCTTC
TRBD1,TRBV4-1,TRBJ1-2,-,CASSQRTGDYGYTF,TGCGCCAGCAGCCAACGGACAGGGGACTATGGCTACACCTTC
TRBD2,TRBV19,TRBJ2-1,-,CASSIAARAGGEQFF,TGTGCCAGTAGTATAGCCGCCAGGGCGGGAGGCGAGCAGTTCTTC
-,TRBV6-1,TRBJ1-5,-,CASSEAEGTGNQPQHF,TGTGCCAGCAGTGAAGCAGAGGGTACGGGCAATCAGCCCCAGCATTTT
-,TRBV6-1,TRBJ1-5,-,CASSESTSNQPQHF,TGTGCCAGCAGTGAGTCTACTAGCAATCAGCCCCAGCATTTT
TRBD1,TRBV2,TRBJ1-2,-,CASRDRDYGYTF,TGTGCCAGCCGAGACAGGGACTATGGCTACACCTTC
-,TRBV6-5,TRBJ2-5,-,CASTQDQGAQETQYF,TGTGCCAGCACCCAGGATCAGGGTGCCCAAGAGACCCAGTACTTC
-,TRBV6-1,TRBJ1-3,-,CASSEATVGNTIYF,TGTGCCAGCAGTGAAGCGACAGTTGGAAACACCATATATTTT
TRBD2,TRBV18,TRBJ2-6,-,CASSLTAGNGANVLTF,TGTGCCAGCTCACTAACAGCGGGGAATGGGGCCAACGTCCTGACTTTC
TRBD1,TRBV5-1,TRBJ1-6,-,CASRAPGQGHSPLHF,TGCGCCAGCAGAGCTCCGGGACAGGGACATTCACCCCTCCACTTT
-,TRBV6-5,TRBJ2-2,-,CASSSAANTGELFF,TGTGCCAGCAGTTCGGCGGCGAACACCGGGGAGCTGTTTTTT
TRBD1,TRBV10-1,TRBJ1-5,few,CASSAGQVGEPQHF,TGCGCCAGCAGCGCGGGACAGGTGGGAGAACCCCAGCATTTT
TRBD1,TRBV6-5,TRBJ2-7,-,CASRGQGNSYEQYF,TGTGCCAGCCGGGGACAGGGAAACTCCTACGAGCAGTACTTC
TRBD2,TRBV7-9,TRBJ2-1,-,CASSPRTSGSEKQFF,TGTGCCAGCAGCCCAAGGACTAGCGGGAGTGAAAAGCAGTTCTTC
-,TRBV4-1,TRBJ1-2,once,CASSQDQRSFNYGYTF,TGCGCCAGCAGCCAAGATCAGCGGTCTTTTAACTATGGCTACACCTTC
TRBD1,TRBV5-1,TRBJ1-1,-,CASSRHRGQNTEAFF,TGCGCCAGCAGCCGCCACAGGGGGCAAAACACTGAAGCTTTCTTT
-,TRBV23-1,TRBJ1-1,-,CASSQSGLGSTEAFF,TGCGCCAGCAGTCAATCAGGCCTAGGGAGCACTGAAGCTTTCTTT
-,TRBV5-1,TRBJ1-1,once,CASSTGTIDTEAFF,TGCGCCAGCAGCACAGGGACAATTGACACTGAAGCTTTCTTT